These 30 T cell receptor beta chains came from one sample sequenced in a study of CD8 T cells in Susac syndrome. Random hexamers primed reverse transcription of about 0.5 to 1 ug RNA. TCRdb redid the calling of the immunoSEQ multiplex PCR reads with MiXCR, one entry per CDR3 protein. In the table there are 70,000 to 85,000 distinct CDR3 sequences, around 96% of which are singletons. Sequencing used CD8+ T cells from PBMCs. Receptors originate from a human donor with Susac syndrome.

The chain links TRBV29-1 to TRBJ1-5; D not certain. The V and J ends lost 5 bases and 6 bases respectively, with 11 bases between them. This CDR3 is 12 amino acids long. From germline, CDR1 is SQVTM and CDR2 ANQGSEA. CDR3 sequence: CSVPRMGQPQHF. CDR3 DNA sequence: TGCAGCGTTCCGAGAATGGGTCAGCCCCAGCATTTT. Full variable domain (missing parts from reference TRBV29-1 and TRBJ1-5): SAVISQKPSRDICQRGTSLTIQCQVDSQVTMMFWYRQQPGQSLTLIATANQGSEATYESGFVIDKFPISRPNLTFSTLTVSNMSPEDSSIYLCSVPRMGQPQHFGDGTRLSIL.

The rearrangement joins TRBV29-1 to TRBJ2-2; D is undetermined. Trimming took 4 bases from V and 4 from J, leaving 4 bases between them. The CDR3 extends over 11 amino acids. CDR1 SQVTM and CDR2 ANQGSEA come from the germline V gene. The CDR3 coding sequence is TGCAGCGTTGTAGCCACCGGGGAGCTGTTTTTT. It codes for CSVVATGELFF.

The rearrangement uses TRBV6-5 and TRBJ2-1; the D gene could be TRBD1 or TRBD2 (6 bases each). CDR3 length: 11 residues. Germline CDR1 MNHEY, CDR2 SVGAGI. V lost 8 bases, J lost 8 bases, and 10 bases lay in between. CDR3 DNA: TGTGCCAGCGGAAGGGGGGATGAGCAGTTCTTC. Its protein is CASGRGDEQFF.

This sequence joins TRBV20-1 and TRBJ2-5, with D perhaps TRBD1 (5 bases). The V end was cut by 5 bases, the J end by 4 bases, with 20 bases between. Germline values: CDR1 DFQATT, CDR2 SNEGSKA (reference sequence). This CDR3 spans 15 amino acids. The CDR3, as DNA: TGCAGTGCTCCTGCGAAGGGGAACTACGGAGAGACCCAGTACTTC. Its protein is CSAPAKGNYGETQYF.

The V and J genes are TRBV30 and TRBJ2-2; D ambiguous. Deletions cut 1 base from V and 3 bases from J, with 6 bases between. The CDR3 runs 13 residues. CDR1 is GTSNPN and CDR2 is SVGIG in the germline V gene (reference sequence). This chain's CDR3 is CAWSGPYTGELFF. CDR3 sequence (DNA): TGTGCCTGGAGTGGGCCTTACACCGGGGAGCTGTTTTTT.

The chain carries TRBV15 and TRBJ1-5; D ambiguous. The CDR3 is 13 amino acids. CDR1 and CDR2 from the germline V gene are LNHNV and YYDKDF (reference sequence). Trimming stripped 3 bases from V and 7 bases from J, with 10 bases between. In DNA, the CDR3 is TGTGCCACCAGCAGTACTTTCAGCCAGCCCCAGCATTTT. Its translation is CATSSTFSQPQHF.

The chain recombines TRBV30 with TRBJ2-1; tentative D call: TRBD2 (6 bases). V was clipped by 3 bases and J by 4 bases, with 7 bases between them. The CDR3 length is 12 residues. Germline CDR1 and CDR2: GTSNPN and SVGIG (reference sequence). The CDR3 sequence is CAWSREYNEQFF. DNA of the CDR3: TGTGCCTGGAGCCGGGAGTACAATGAGCAGTTCTTC.

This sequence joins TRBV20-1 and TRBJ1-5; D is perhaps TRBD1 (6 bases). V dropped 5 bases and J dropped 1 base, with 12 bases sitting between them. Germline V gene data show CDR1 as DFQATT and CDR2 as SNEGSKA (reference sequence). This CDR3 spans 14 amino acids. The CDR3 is CSASGTQSNQPQHF. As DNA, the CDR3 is TGCAGTGCTTCCGGGACACAGAGCAATCAGCCCCAGCATTTT.

CDR3 protein: CASSYGSVPDTQYF. The CDR3 DNA reads TGTGCCAGCAGTTACGGCTCGGTCCCAGATACGCAGTATTTT. The V gene is TRBV6-5, the J gene TRBJ2-3; D not certain. The CDR3 consists of 14 residues. V was trimmed by 2 bases and J by 4 bases, leaving 10 bases between them. CDR1 and CDR2 from the germline V gene are MNHEY and SVGAGI.

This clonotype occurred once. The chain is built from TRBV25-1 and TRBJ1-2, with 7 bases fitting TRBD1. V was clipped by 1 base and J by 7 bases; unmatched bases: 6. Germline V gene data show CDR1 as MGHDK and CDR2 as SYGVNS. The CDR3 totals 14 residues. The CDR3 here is CASSEFGAGGGYTF. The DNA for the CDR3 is TGTGCCAGCAGTGAATTCGGGGCAGGGGGTGGCTACACCTTC.

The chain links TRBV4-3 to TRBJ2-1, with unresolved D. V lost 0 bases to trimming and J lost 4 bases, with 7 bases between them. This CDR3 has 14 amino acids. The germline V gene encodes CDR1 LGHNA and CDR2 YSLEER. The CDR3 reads CASSQDAWYNEQFF. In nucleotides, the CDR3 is TGCGCCAGCAGCCAAGACGCCTGGTACAATGAGCAGTTCTTC.

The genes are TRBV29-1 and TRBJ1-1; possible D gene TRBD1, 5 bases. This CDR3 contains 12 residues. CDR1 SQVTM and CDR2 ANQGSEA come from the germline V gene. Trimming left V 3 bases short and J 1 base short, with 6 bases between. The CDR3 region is CSVEGGNTEAFF. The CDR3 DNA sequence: TGCAGCGTTGAGGGGGGGAACACTGAAGCTTTCTTT.

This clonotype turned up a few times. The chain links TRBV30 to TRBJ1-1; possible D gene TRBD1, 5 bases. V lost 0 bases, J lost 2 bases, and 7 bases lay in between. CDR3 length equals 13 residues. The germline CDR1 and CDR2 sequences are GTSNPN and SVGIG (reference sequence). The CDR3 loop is CAWSVQGNTEAFF. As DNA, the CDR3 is TGTGCCTGGAGTGTCCAGGGAAACACTGAAGCTTTCTTT. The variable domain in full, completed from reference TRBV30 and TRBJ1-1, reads SQTIHQWPATLVQPVGSPLSLECTVEGTSNPNLYWYRQAAGRGLQLLFYSVGIGQISSEVPQNLSASRPQDRQFILSSKKLLLSDSGFYLCAWSVQGNTEAFFGQGTRLTVV.

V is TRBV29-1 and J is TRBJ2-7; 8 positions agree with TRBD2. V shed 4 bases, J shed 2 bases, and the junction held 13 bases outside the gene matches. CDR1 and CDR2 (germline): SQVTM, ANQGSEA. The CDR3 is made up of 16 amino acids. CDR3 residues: CSVAGAAGRAAYEQYF. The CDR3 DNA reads TGCAGCGTTGCCGGGGCCGCCGGGAGGGCAGCCTACGAGCAGTACTTC.

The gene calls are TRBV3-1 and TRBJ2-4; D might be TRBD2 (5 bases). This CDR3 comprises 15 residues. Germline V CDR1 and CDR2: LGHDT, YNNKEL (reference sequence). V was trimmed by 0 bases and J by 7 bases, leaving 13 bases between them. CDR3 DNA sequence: TGTGCCAGCAGCCAAGAGGCGGGCCGGCGGAACATTCAGTACTTC. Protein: CASSQEAGRRNIQYF.

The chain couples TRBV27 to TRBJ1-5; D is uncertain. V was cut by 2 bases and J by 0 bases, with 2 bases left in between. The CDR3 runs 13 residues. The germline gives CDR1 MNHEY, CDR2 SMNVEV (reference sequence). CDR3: CASSLHSNQPQHF. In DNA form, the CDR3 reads TGTGCCAGCAGTTTACATAGCAATCAGCCCCAGCATTTT.

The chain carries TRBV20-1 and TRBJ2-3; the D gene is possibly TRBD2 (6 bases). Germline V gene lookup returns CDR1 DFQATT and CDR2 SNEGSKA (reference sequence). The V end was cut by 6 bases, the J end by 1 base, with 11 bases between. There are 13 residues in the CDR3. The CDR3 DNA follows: TGCAGTGCCCATTGGGAGGGCACAGATACGCAGTATTTT. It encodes CSAHWEGTDTQYF.

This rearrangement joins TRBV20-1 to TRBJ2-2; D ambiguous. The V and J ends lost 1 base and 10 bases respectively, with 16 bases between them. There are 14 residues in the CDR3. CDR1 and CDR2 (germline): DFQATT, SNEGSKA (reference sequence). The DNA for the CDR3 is TGCAGTGCTAGAGCGGGTCCAAACTCCGAGGAGCTGTTTTTT. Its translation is CSARAGPNSEELFF.

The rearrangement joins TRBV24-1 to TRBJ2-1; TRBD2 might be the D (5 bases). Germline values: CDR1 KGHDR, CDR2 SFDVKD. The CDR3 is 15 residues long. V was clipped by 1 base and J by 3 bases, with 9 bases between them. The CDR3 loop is CATSDLREGYNEQFF. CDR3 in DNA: TGTGCCACCAGTGATTTAAGAGAGGGCTACAATGAGCAGTTCTTC.

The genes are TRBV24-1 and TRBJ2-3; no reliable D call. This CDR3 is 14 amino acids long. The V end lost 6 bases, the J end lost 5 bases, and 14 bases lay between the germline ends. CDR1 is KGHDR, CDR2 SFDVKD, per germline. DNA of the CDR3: TGTGCCACCAGTTGCCAGGCTAAGGGAGATACGCAGTATTTT. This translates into CATSCQAKGDTQYF.

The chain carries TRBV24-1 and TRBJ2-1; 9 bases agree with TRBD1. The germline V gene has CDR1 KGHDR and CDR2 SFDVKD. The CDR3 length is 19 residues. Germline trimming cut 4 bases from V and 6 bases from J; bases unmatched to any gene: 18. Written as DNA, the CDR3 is TGTGCCACCAGTGAGACGGGACAGGGTAGTCACTTATTTAGCAATGAGCAGTTCTTC. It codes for CATSETGQGSHLFSNEQFF.

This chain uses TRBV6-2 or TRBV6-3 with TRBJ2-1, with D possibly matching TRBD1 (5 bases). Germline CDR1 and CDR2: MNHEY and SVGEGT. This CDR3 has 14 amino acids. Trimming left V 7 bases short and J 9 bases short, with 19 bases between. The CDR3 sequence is CASTATGGDGEQFF. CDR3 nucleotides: TGTGCCAGCACCGCTACAGGCGGCGATGGTGAGCAGTTCTTC.

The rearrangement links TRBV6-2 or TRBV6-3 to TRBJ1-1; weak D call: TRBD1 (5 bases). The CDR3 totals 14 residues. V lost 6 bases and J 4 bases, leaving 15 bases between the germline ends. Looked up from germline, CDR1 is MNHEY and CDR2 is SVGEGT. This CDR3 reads CASSLFRVPTEAFF. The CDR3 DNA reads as TGTGCCAGCAGCCTTTTCAGGGTTCCCACTGAAGCTTTCTTT.

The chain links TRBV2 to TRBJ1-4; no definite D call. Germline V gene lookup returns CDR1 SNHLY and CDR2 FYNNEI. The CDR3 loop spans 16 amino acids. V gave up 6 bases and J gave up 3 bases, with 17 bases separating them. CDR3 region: CASRKEAGEANEKLFF. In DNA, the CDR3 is TGTGCCAGCAGAAAAGAAGCAGGAGAAGCTAATGAAAAACTGTTTTTT.

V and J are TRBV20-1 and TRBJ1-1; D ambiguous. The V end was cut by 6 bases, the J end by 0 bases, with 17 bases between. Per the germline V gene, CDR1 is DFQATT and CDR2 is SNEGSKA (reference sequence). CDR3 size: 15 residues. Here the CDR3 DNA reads TGCAGTGCCGTAGCCCCGACCTTAATGAACACTGAAGCTTTCTTT. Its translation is CSAVAPTLMNTEAFF.

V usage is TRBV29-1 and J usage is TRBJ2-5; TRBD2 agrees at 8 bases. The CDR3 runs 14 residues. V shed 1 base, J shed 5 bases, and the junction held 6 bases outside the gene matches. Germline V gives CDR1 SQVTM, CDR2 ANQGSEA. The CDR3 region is CSVEAGGPGETQYF. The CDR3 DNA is TGCAGCGTTGAAGCGGGGGGGCCCGGGGAGACCCAGTACTTC.

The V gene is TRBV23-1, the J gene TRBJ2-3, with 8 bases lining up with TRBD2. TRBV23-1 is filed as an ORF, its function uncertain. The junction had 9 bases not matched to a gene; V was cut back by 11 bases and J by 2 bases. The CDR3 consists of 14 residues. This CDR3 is CARSGGRLTDTQYF. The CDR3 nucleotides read TGCGCCCGATCGGGAGGGCGCCTCACAGATACGCAGTATTTT.

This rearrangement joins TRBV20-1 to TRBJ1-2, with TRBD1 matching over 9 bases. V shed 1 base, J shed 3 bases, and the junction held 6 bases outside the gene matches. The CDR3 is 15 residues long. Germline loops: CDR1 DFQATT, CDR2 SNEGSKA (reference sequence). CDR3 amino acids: CSARGLGQGDYGYTF. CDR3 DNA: TGCAGTGCTAGAGGGTTGGGACAGGGAGACTATGGCTACACCTTC.

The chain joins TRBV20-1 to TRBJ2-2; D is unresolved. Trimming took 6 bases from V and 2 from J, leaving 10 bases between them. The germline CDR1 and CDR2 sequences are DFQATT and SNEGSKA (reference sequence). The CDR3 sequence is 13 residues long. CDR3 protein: CSADLTNTGELFF. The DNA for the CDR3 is TGCAGTGCCGACCTTACCAACACCGGGGAGCTGTTTTTT.

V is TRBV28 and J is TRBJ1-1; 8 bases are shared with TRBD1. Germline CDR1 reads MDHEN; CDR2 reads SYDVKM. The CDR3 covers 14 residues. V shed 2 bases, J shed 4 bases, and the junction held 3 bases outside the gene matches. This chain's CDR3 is CASSLQGAGTEAFF. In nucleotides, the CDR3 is TGTGCCAGCAGTTTACAGGGGGCCGGCACTGAAGCTTTCTTT.